This TCR beta chain was recorded in a study of T-cell memory formation after mild COVID-19. Study information: Largely donor-specific sequence clusters came from a couple of donors.

A remark on this clonotype: What it binds is unknown.

Whole-study findings and limits: Contracting CD4+ clones lay largely in CM and EM, with CD8+ ones residing in EMRA. Later expanders leaned CD4+, whereas clones that contracted between day 15 and 85 were balanced CD4/CD8.

Trimming took off 5 bases at V and 6 bases at J, with 10 bases between the two ends. The germline V gene has CDR1 LGHDT and CDR2 YNNKEL (reference sequence). CDR3 length equals 12 residues. After 5'RACE with constant-segment primers, TCR alpha and TCR beta cDNA libraries carrying sample barcodes and UMIs were obtained. Each CDR3 protein gets one entry after TCRdb re-called the 5' RACE reads with MiXCR. The profile shows roughly 350,000 distinct CDR3 sequences, 28% of them singletons. This sequence originates from an adult woman who had mild COVID-19 (a few samples of this study predate the infection). Cell type and time point are not known. V usage is TRBV3-1 and J usage is TRBJ1-1, with no clear D. Sequencing used PBMCs or a T cell subset sorted from them (not recorded which). The CDR3 sequence: CASSYSPPEAFF. CDR3 in DNA: TGTGCCAGCAGCTACTCCCCCCCTGAAGCTTTCTTT.